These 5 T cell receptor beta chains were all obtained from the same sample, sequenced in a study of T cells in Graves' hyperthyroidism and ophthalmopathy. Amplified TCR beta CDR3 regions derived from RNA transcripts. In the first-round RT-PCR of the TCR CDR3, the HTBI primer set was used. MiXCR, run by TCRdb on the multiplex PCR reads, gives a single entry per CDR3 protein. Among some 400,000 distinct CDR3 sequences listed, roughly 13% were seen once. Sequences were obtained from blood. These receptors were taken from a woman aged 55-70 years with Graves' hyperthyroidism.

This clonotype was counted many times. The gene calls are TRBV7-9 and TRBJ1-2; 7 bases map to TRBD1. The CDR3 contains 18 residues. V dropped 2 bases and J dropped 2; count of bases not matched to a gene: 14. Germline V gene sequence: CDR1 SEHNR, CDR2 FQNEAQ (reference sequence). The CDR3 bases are TGTGCCAGCAGCTTAATACGGTTGAGACAGGGATTAAACTATGGCTACACCTTC. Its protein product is CASSLIRLRQGLNYGYTF.

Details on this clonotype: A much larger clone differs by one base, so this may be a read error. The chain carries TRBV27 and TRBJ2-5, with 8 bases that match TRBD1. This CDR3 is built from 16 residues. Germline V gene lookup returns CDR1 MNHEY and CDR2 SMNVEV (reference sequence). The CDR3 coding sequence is TGTGCCTGCAGTTTTCTCGATCCACAGGGGGTAGAGACCCAGTACTTC. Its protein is CACSFLDPQGVETQYF.

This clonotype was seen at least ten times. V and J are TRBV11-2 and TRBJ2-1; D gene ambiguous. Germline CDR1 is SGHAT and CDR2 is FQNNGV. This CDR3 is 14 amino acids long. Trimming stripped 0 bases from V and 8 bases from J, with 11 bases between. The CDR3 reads CASSLDGELYEQFF. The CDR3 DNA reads TGTGCCAGCAGCTTAGATGGGGAATTATATGAGCAGTTCTTC.

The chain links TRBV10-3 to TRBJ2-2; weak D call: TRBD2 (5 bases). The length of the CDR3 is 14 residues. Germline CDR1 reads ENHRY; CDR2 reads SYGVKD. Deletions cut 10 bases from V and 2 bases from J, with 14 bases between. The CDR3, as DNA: TGTGCCACCGCTAGCTCGGGAAACACCGGGGAGCTGTTTTTT. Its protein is CATASSGNTGELFF.

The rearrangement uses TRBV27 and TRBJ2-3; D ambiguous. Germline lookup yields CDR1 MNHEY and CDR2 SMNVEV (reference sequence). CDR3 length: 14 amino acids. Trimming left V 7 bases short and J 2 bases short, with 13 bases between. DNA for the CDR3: TGTGCCAGCACTATTGATGCTGTCACAGATACGCAGTATTTT. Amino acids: CASTIDAVTDTQYF.